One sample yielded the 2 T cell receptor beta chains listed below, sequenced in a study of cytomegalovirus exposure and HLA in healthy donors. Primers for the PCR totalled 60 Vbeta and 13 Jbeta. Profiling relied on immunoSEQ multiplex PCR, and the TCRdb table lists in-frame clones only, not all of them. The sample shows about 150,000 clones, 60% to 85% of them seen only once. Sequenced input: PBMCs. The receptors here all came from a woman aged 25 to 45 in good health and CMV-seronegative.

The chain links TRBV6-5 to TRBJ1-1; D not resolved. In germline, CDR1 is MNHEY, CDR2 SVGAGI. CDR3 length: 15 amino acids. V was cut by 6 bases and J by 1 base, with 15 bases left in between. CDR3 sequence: CASRVSRSQNTEAFF. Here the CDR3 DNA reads TGTGCCAGCAGGGTTTCCCGATCACAGAACACTGAAGCTTTCTTT.

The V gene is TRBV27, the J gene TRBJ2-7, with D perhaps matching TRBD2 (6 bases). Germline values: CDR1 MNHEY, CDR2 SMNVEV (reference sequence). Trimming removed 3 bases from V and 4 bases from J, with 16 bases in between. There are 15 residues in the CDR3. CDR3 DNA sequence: TGTGCCAGCAGTTTGGGGACTGCGGGACTTTACGAGCAGTACTTC. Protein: CASSLGTAGLYEQYF.